Listed below are T cell receptor beta chains from one sample, sequenced in a study of beta chain features in type 1 diabetes. The repertoire was sequenced with immunoSEQ multiplex PCR; TCRdb's copy has only in-frame clones and lacks some. The repertoire holds around 710,000 clones, with around an eighth as singletons. What was sequenced was naive CD4+ T cells from blood. The receptors come from a man between 25 and 39 years old with type 1 diabetes. The CDR3 runs from the conserved cysteine through the conserved F or W. Each record gives: J gene, clone size, V gene, D gene, CDR3 protein, CDR3 DNA. A D gene is named only where the DNA matches it firmly. The size field is filled for only some rows; it gives once, few, many or a size class.

>TRBJ2-3|-|TRBV4-2|TRBD2
CASSQDLLAGGPETDTQYF
TGTGCCAGCAGCCAAGATCTGCTAGCGGGGGGGCCGGAGACAGATACGCAGTATTTT
>TRBJ2-1|few|TRBV7-7|-
CASSLGSGPIDEQFF
TGTGCCAGCAGCTTAGGATCAGGGCCCATCGATGAGCAGTTCTTC
>TRBJ2-1|few|TRBV11-3|TRBD2
CASSSGLVGNEQFF
TGTGCCAGCAGCTCGGGACTAGTGGGGAATGAGCAGTTCTTC
>TRBJ1-2|-|TRBV5-1|-
CASSLEAGYNYGYTF
TGCGCCAGCAGCTTGGAGGCGGGTTACAACTATGGCTACACCTTC
>TRBJ2-1|once|TRBV4-2|TRBD2
CASSPPPAGNLYNEQFF
TGTGCCAGCAGCCCTCCCCCAGCGGGGAACCTCTACAATGAGCAGTTCTTC
>TRBJ1-3|-|TRBV15|-
CATSSARRDTIYF
TGTGCCACCAGTAGCGCTCGGCGAGACACCATATATTTT
>TRBJ1-2|few|TRBV7-9|TRBD1
CASSFWGTGADGYTF
TGTGCCAGCAGCTTCTGGGGGACAGGCGCTGATGGCTACACCTTC
>TRBJ1-5|few|TRBV9|-
CASSVSTGTNQPQHF
TGTGCCAGCAGCGTTTCGACAGGCACAAATCAGCCCCAGCATTTT
>TRBJ1-1|-|TRBV6-5|-
CASSYSVLSGSTEAFF
TGTGCCAGCAGTTACTCGGTTTTATCGGGGTCCACTGAAGCTTTCTTT
>TRBJ1-6|few|TRBV2|-
CASSETQVNSPLHF
TGTGCCAGCAGTGAAACACAGGTTAATTCACCCCTCCACTTT
>TRBJ2-7|few|TRBV27|TRBD1
CATRRGGTGNYEQYF
TGTGCCACCCGGCGAGGGGGGACAGGGAACTACGAGCAGTACTTC
>TRBJ2-1|-|TRBV20-1|TRBD1
CSAKDRDEQFF
TGCAGTGCTAAAGACAGGGATGAGCAGTTCTTC
>TRBJ2-1|-|TRBV27|TRBD1
CASSHERGRNEQFF
TGTGCCAGCAGTCACGAGAGGGGGCGGAATGAGCAGTTCTTC
>TRBJ2-2|few|TRBV5-4|-
CASSLGRGSITGELFF
TGTGCCAGCAGCTTGGGTAGGGGATCGATCACCGGGGAGCTGTTTTTT
>TRBJ2-5|-|TRBV7-9|-
CASSPIGYQETQYF
TGTGCCAGCAGCCCGATAGGGTACCAAGAGACCCAGTACTTC
>TRBJ2-3|-|TRBV4-1|-
CASSQQEGLGPRQYF
TGCGCCAGCAGCCAGCAAGAGGGGCTCGGACCGAGGCAGTATTTT
>TRBJ2-6|-|TRBV5-4|-
CANARESSGANVLTF
TGTGCCAACGCCAGGGAGAGCTCTGGGGCCAACGTCCTGACTTTC
>TRBJ1-6|-|TRBV28|-
CASSLESSYNSPLHF
TGTGCCAGCAGCCTTGAGAGCTCCTATAATTCACCCCTCCACTTT
>TRBJ1-5|-|TRBV19|TRBD1
CASAGGGNQPQHF
TGTGCCAGCGCAGGGGGCGGGAATCAGCCCCAGCATTTT
>TRBJ1-4|few|TRBV2|-
CASGSVPGEKLFF
TGTGCCAGCGGGTCGGTTCCGGGTGAAAAACTGTTTTTT
>TRBJ1-5|-|TRBV6-5|TRBD1
CASRAQGAGQPQHF
TGTGCCAGCAGGGCACAGGGGGCTGGGCAGCCCCAGCATTTT
>TRBJ1-5|-|TRBV7-2|-
CASSPDGANQPQHF
TGTGCCAGCAGCCCGGACGGTGCCAATCAGCCCCAGCATTTT
>TRBJ1-4|-|TRBV7-9|-
CASSPSGGRDEKLFF
TGTGCCAGCAGCCCATCGGGGGGTAGAGATGAAAAACTGTTTTTT
>TRBJ2-5|few|TRBV15|-
CATSRVIGAQYF
TGTGCCACCAGCAGAGTAATCGGGGCCCAGTACTTC
>TRBJ2-5|-|TRBV5-1|-
CASRYNPGSEETQYF
TGCGCCAGCAGGTATAATCCGGGATCCGAAGAGACCCAGTACTTC
>TRBJ1-1|few|TRBV9|TRBD1
CASSKGQGEAFF
TGTGCCAGCAGCAAAGGACAGGGAGAAGCTTTCTTT
>TRBJ2-7|-|TRBV30|-
CAWSPTRTRSSYEQYF
TGTGCCTGGAGTCCGACGAGGACGCGTAGCTCCTACGAGCAGTACTTC
>TRBJ1-2|few|TRBV13|-
CASSLGPGRGYTF
TGTGCCAGCAGCTTAGGACCAGGGCGTGGCTACACCTTC
>TRBJ1-5|-|TRBV19|-
CASSTGPSNQPQHF
TGTGCCAGTAGTACGGGGCCTAGCAATCAGCCCCAGCATTTT
>TRBJ1-2|few|TRBV5-6|-
CASSLEGGGYTF
TGTGCCAGCAGCTTGGAAGGAGGAGGCTACACCTTC
>TRBJ1-5|few|TRBV30|TRBD1
CAWGGQGASQPQHF
TGTGCCTGGGGGGGACAGGGGGCGAGTCAGCCCCAGCATTTT
>TRBJ2-1|-|TRBV29-1|-
CSAGTPGNEQFF
TGCAGCGCAGGGACTCCCGGCAATGAGCAGTTCTTC
>TRBJ1-5|-|TRBV5-1|-
CASSLEQGVQPQHF
TGCGCCAGCAGCTTGGAGCAGGGAGTTCAGCCCCAGCATTTT
>TRBJ2-2|few|TRBV11-2|-
CASSLQGGWNTGELFF
TGTGCCAGCAGCTTACAGGGCGGGTGGAACACCGGGGAGCTGTTTTTT
>TRBJ1-4|-|TRBV21-1|-
CASSNSRTSTNEKLFF
TGTGCCAGCAGCAATTCTCGGACATCAACTAATGAAAAACTGTTTTTT
>TRBJ1-2|-|TRBV10-3|-
CAISERTENYGYTF
TGTGCCATCAGTGAGAGGACGGAAAACTATGGCTACACCTTC
>TRBJ1-1|few|TRBV9|-
CASSVEGRADTEAFF
TGTGCCAGCAGCGTAGAAGGCAGGGCGGACACTGAAGCTTTCTTT
>TRBJ1-2|-|TRBV4-3|-
CASSQDFSTSGGYGYTF
TGCGCCAGCAGCCAAGATTTTAGCACCAGCGGGGGCTATGGCTACACCTTC
>TRBJ2-5|-|TRBV7-2|-
CAITTSSDGTQYF
TGTGCCATTACTACGAGTAGTGACGGGACCCAGTACTTC
>TRBJ2-5|-|TRBV7-2|TRBD1
CASSHDREETQYF
TGTGCCAGCAGTCACGACAGGGAAGAGACCCAGTACTTC
>TRBJ2-1|-|TRBV30|TRBD1
CAWSVRTGTENEQFF
TGTGCCTGGAGTGTTCGAACAGGGACAGAGAATGAGCAGTTCTTC